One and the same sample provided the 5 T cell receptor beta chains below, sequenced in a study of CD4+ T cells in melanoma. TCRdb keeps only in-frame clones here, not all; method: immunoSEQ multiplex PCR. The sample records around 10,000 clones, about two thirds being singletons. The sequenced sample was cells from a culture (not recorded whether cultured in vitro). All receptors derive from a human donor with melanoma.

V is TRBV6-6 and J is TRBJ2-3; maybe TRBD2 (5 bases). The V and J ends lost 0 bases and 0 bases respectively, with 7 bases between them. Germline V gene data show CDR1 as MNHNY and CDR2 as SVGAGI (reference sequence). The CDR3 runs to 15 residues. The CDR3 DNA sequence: TGTGCCAGCAGTTACTCGGACTTAAGCACAGATACGCAGTATTTT. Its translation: CASSYSDLSTDTQYF.

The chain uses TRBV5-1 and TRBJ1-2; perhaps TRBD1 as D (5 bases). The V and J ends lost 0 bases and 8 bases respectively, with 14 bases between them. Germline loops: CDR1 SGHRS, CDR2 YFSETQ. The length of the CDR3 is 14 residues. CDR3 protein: CASSLERGRDGYTF. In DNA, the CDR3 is TGCGCCAGCAGCTTGGAACGAGGAAGGGACGGCTACACCTTC.

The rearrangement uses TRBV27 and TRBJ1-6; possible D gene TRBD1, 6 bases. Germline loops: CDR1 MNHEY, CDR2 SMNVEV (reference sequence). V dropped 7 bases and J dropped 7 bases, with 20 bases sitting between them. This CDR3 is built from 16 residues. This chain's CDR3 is CASTFRGRGDNSPLHF. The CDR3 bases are TGTGCCAGCACCTTCCGGGGCAGGGGTGACAATTCACCCCTCCACTTT.

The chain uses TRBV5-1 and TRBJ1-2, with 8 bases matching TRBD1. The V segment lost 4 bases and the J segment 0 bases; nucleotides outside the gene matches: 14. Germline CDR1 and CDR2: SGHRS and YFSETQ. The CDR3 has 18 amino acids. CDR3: CASSPRTGMEIANYGYTF. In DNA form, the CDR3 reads TGCGCCAGCAGCCCACGGACAGGGATGGAGATCGCTAACTATGGCTACACCTTC.

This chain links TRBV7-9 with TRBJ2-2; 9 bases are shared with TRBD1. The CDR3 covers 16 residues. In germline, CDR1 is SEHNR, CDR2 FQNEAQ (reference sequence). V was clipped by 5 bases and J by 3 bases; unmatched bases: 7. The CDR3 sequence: CASSTGTGFYTGELFF. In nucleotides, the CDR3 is TGTGCCAGCAGCACCGGGACAGGGTTTTACACCGGGGAGCTGTTTTTT.